The rows below give T cell receptor beta chains drawn from one sample of a study of shared clonotypes between healthy human individuals. TCRdb's copy holds only in-frame clones and misses some; the assay was immunoSEQ multiplex PCR. The data show a few hundred thousand clones, around 87% seen once. Input material: memory CD8+ T cells sorted from blood. The receptor set was obtained from a man between 18 and 29 years old in good health. Both conserved end residues are part of each CDR3. The D gene is left open where the match is weak. The size field is filled for only some rows; it gives once, few, many or a size class.

clone size	D gene	V gene	J gene	CDR3 protein	CDR3 DNA
.	TRBD1	TRBV6-5	TRBJ2-7	CASSYDGTDLTYEQYF	TGTGCCAGCAGTTACGATGGGACAGACCTTACATACGAGCAGTACTTC
.	.	TRBV6-1	TRBJ1-1	CASSEGRYIGTEAFF	TGTGCCAGCAGTGAAGGTCGTTATATCGGGACAGAAGCTTTCTTT
.	TRBD1	TRBV9	TRBJ2-7	CASSPGTGTGEQYF	TGTGCCAGCAGCCCGGGGACAGGGACGGGTGAGCAGTACTTC
.	.	TRBV2	TRBJ2-5	CASSEARTPSMETQYF	TGTGCCAGCAGTGAAGCGCGGACCCCCAGTATGGAGACCCAGTACTTC
.	.	TRBV30	TRBJ1-5	CAWSENGPQHF	TGTGCCTGGAGTGAGAACGGGCCCCAGCATTTT
once	TRBD1	TRBV9	TRBJ2-5	CASSPRQGEETQYF	TGTGCCAGCAGCCCCCGACAGGGCGAAGAGACCCAGTACTTC
once	.	TRBV2	TRBJ2-4	CASSEDSTTKNIQYF	TGTGCCAGCAGTGAAGACAGTACGACCAAAAACATTCAGTACTTC
.	TRBD2	TRBV27	TRBJ2-7	CASSRGLAASSSYEQYF	TGTGCCAGCAGCCGGGGACTAGCGGCCAGCAGCTCCTACGAGCAGTACTTC
.	TRBD1	TRBV6-5	TRBJ1-3	CASSGAGGSGNTIYF	TGTGCCAGCAGCGGTGCAGGGGGATCAGGAAACACCATATATTTT
.	.	TRBV6-5	TRBJ1-5	CASSPSGAPQHF	TGTGCCAGCAGTCCCTCCGGTGCGCCCCAGCATTTT
.	TRBD1	TRBV29-1	TRBJ2-5	CSVVGQGLAETQYF	TGCAGCGTTGTGGGACAGGGGCTCGCAGAGACCCAGTACTTC
.	.	TRBV5-4	TRBJ2-4	CASSLSGHLNIQYF	TGTGCCAGCAGCTTGTCGGGGCACCTAAACATTCAGTACTTC
.	TRBD1	TRBV29-1	TRBJ1-2	CSVEDQQGVDGYTF	TGCAGCGTTGAGGACCAACAGGGGGTCGATGGCTACACCTTC
.	TRBD1	TRBV7-7	TRBJ2-7	CASSLGTGDSYEQYF	TGTGCTAGCAGCTTAGGGACAGGGGACTCCTACGAGCAGTACTTC
.	.	TRBV6-1	TRBJ2-3	CASSEADRPLRYTDTQYF	TGTGCCAGCAGTGAAGCCGACAGGCCCCTGCGATACACAGATACGCAGTATTTT
.	TRBD1	TRBV5-1	TRBJ1-1	CASSSDRGRLGTEAFF	TGCGCCAGCAGCTCAGACAGGGGGCGTCTGGGAACTGAAGCTTTCTTT
.	.	TRBV5-6	TRBJ1-4	CASSVGEKLFF	TGTGCCAGCAGCGTCGGGGAAAAACTGTTTTTT
.	TRBD2	TRBV5-4	TRBJ2-7	CASSSTSGRATYEQYF	TGTGCCAGCAGCTCTACTAGCGGGAGGGCCACCTACGAGCAGTACTTC
.	.	TRBV7-9	TRBJ2-3	CASSHSLVAMDTDTQYF	TGTGCCAGCAGCCACTCTCTAGTAGCGATGGACACAGATACGCAGTATTTT
.	.	TRBV19	TRBJ2-7	CASSIAGPGDEQYF	TGTGCCAGTAGTATAGCAGGGCCGGGGGACGAGCAGTACTTC
.	.	TRBV9	TRBJ1-2	CASSVAVRDLQYGYTF	TGTGCCAGCAGCGTAGCTGTGAGGGACTTGCAGTATGGCTACACCTTC
.	TRBD2	TRBV25-1	TRBJ2-1	CASSDPGGYPRESEQFF	TGTGCCAGCAGTGACCCGGGAGGCTACCCCCGAGAAAGTGAGCAGTTCTTC
once	TRBD1	TRBV12-5	TRBJ2-2	CASGLDRQGRTGTGELFF	TGTGCTAGTGGTTTGGACCGACAGGGGAGAACGGGAACCGGGGAGCTGTTTTTT